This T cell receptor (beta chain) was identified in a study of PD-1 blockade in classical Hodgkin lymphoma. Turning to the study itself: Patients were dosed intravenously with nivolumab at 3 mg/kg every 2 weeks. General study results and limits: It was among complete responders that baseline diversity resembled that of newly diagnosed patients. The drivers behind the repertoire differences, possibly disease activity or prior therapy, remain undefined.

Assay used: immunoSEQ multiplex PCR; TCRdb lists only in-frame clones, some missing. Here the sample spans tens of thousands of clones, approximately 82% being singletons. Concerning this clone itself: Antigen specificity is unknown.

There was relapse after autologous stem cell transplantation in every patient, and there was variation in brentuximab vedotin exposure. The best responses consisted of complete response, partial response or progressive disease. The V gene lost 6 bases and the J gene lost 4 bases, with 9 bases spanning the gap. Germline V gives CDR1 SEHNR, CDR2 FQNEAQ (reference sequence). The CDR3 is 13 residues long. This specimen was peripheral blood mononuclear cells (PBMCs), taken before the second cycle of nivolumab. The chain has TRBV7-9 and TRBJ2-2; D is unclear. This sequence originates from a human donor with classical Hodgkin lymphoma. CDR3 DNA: TGTGCCAGCAGACAGATAGTCACCGGGGAGCTGTTTTTT. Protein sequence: CASRQIVTGELFF.